Detailed here is one T cell receptor (beta chain). Its cognate antigen is unknown. It was with 60 Vbeta and 13 Jbeta primers that the PCR ran. The protocol was immunoSEQ multiplex PCR, while the TCRdb copy is restricted to in-frame clones and leaves out a portion. The table has approximately 140,000 clones, more than 75% seen once. This sample is part of a study of cytomegalovirus exposure and HLA in healthy donors. Findings of the study overall: High specificity and sensitivity for cytomegalovirus status were reported for the classifier.

Trimming removed 2 bases from V and 5 bases from J; junction bases left unmatched: 10. This CDR3 is 16 amino acids long. The germline CDR1 and CDR2 sequences are MGHRA and YSYEKL. The clonotype was recovered from a man in his late teens or twenties in good health and CMV-seronegative. The rearrangement uses TRBV4-1 and TRBJ1-2; 8 positions agree with TRBD1. The source material was PBMCs. The CDR3 DNA reads TGCGCCAGCAGCCAAAATTGGGCAGGGGGCCGGTATGGCTACACCTTC. Its protein product is CASSQNWAGGRYGYTF.